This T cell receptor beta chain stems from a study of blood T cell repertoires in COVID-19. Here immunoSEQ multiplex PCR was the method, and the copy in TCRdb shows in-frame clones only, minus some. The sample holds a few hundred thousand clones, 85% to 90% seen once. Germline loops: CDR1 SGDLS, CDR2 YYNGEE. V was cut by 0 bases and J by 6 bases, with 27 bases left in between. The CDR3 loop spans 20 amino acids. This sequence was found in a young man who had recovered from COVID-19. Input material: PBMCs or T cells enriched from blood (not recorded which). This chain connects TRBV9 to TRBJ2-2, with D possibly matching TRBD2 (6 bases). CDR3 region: CASSVDWVADPRERAGELFF. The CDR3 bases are TGTGCCAGCAGCGTAGATTGGGTAGCGGACCCTCGGGAGAGGGCCGGGGAGCTGTTTTTT.